This T cell receptor beta chain was sequenced during a study of T cell responses to AZD1222 COVID-19 vaccine. This table comes from immunoSEQ multiplex PCR, and its TCRdb copy is limited to in-frame clones, with some not included. The repertoire holds 95,000 to 150,000 clones, with 88% as singletons. Germline assignment: CDR1 SQVTM and CDR2 ANQGSEA. This CDR3 region has 14 residues. V was clipped by 4 bases and J by 0 bases; unmatched bases: 4. This chain joins TRBV29-1 and TRBJ1-1, with TRBD1 matching over 8 bases. The TCR was taken from an adult in good health. The sequences come from peripheral blood, collected on day 0 of AZD1222 vaccination. The CDR3 here is CSVVRQGMNTEAFF. The CDR3 DNA follows: TGCAGCGTTGTCCGACAGGGGATGAACACTGAAGCTTTCTTT.